This TCR beta chain was documented in a study of shared clonotypes between healthy human individuals. CDR1 is MNHEY, CDR2 SVGAGI, per germline. The CDR3 has 15 residues. V lost 5 bases and J 0 bases, leaving 12 bases between the germline ends. Libraries were prepared by immunoSEQ multiplex PCR; TCRdb keeps only in-frame clonotypes and omits some of them. Of about 1 million clones in the sample, 65% to 80% were seen once. The material sequenced was memory CD4+ T cells sorted from blood. This sample's subset: CD45RA-negative fraction. This TCR came from a young man in good health. The genes are TRBV6-5 and TRBJ2-3, with a weak D call TRBD1 (6 bases). In DNA form, the CDR3 reads TGTGCCAGCAGTCGGGGACACAAAAGCACAGATACGCAGTATTTT. Its protein product is CASSRGHKSTDTQYF.